These 5 T cell receptor beta chains were all obtained from the same sample, sequenced in a study of T cells in women clearing cervical HPV infection. TCRdb's copy holds only in-frame clones and misses some; the assay was immunoSEQ multiplex PCR. The table for this sample gives around 29,000 clones. Source material: blood buffy coat. All receptors come from a woman aged 18-69 years with a cervical HPV16 infection that either progressed to CIN3+ or cleared (not recorded which).

Remarks on this clone: The sequenced fragment ends 3 residues before the CDR3 boundary, so the rest is inferred from the germline J gene. V is TRBV20-1 and J is TRBJ1-1; maybe TRBD1 (6 bases). Between the trimmed V and J ends, which lost 5 bases and 6 bases, there was a span of 16 bases. Looked up from germline, CDR1 is DFQATT and CDR2 is SNEGSKA (reference sequence). CDR3 length equals 13 residues. The CDR3 bases that were read are TGCAGTGCTCAAGGGGGGGGTTTCCCTGAA. Translating it yields CSAQGGGFPE. The whole CDR3 reads CSAQGGGFPEAFF.

About this clone: The read ends 3 residues shy of where the CDR3 ends; the end is completed using the germline J gene. This sequence joins TRBV29-1 and TRBJ1-5; the D gene is possibly TRBD1 (6 bases). From germline, CDR1 is SQVTM and CDR2 ANQGSEA. The length of the CDR3 is 15 residues. The V and J ends lost 4 bases and 2 bases respectively, with 15 bases between them. The CDR3 bases that were read are TGCAGCGTTGGTGAACAGGGCACCGGCAATCAGCCC. Translation: CSVGEQGTGNQP. The whole CDR3 sequence reads CSVGEQGTGNQPQHF.

Worth noting for this clone: Sequencing ends 3 residues short of the CDR3 end; the germline J gene provides the rest. This chain links TRBV2 with TRBJ1-2, with 9 bases aligning to TRBD1. From germline, CDR1 is SNHLY and CDR2 FYNNEI. Trimming removed 6 bases from V and 6 bases from J; junction bases left unmatched: 5. The CDR3 is 13 residues long. The CDR3 bases that were read are TGTGCCAGCAGCCTGGACAGGGGTAATGGC. Its translation is CASSLDRGNG. The whole CDR3 region reads CASSLDRGNGYTF.

In terms of frequency, this clone is medium-sized (0.01 to 0.1%). The DNA ends 3 residues before the CDR3 does, and the rest of the CDR3 is filled in from the germline J gene. The chain carries TRBV2 and TRBJ2-1, with TRBD2 matching over 10 bases. The V segment lost 7 bases and the J segment 8 bases; nucleotides outside the gene matches: 5. Germline V CDR1 and CDR2: SNHLY, FYNNEI. This CDR3 contains 13 residues. CDR3 sequence reads: CASTSGGLDEQFF. The sequenced CDR3 bases are TGTGCCAGCACTAGCGGGGGTCTGGATGAG.

On this clone itself: The read ends 3 residues before the CDR3 terminus; that terminus is restored from the germline J gene. This chain joins TRBV15 and TRBJ1-2, with D hard to call. This CDR3 has 16 amino acids. Germline values: CDR1 LNHNV, CDR2 YYDKDF (reference sequence). V dropped 1 base and J dropped 3 bases, with 15 bases sitting between them. Partial CDR3 DNA: TGTGCCACCAGCAGAGGACTCCACCACCCGGACTATGGC. Residues: CATSRGLHHPDYG. The CDR3 in its entirety is CATSRGLHHPDYGYTF.